The entry below gives a single T cell receptor beta chain sequence along with its context. The protocol was immunoSEQ multiplex PCR, while the TCRdb copy is restricted to in-frame clones and leaves out a portion. The sample carries some 290,000 clones, less than 90% recorded once. This record belongs to a study of blood T cell repertoires in COVID-19. The CDR3 is 15 residues long. Trimming removed 3 bases at V and 2 bases at J, with 11 bases between. CDR1 is SQVTM and CDR2 is ANQGSEA in the germline V gene. The gene calls are TRBV29-1 and TRBJ2-6, with D perhaps TRBD1 (7 bases). This TCR derives from a man between 60 and 75 years old who had recovered from COVID-19. Sequencing was carried out using peripheral blood. The CDR3 is CSVDGGTAGANVLTF. The CDR3 bases are TGCAGCGTTGATGGAGGGACAGCTGGGGCCAACGTCCTGACTTTC.